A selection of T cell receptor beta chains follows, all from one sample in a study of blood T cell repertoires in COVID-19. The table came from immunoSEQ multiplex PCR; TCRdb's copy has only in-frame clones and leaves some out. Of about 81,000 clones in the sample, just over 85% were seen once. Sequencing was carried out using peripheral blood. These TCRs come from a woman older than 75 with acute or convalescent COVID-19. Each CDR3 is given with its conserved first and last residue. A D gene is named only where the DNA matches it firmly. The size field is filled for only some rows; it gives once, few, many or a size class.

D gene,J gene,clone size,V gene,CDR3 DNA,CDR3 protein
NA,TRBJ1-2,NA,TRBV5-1,TGCGCCAGCAGCCCCGACGGAGGGAGATATGGCTACACCTTC,CASSPDGGRYGYTF
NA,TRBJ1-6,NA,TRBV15,TGTGCCACCAGCAGAGATCTCGAGGTTAATCGGTCACCCCTCCACTTT,CATSRDLEVNRSPLHF
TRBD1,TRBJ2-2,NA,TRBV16,TGTGCCAGCAGCCTTCGACAGGGGTCGAACACCGGGGAGCTGTTTTTT,CASSLRQGSNTGELFF
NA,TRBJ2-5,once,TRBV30,TGTGCCTGGAGTGTAGCTAGCTCGTACCAAGAGACCCAGTACTTC,CAWSVASSYQETQYF
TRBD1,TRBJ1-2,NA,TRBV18,TGTGCCAGCTCACCCGGTCTGACAGGGCTGAGCTATGGCTACACCTTC,CASSPGLTGLSYGYTF
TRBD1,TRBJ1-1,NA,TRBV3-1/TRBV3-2,TGTGCCAGCAGTGAGAGGGGGCGATTGAACACTGAAGCTTTCTTT,CASSERGRLNTEAFF
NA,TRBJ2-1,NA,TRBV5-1,TGCGCCAGCAGCACCGGGGTCTACAATGAGCAGTTCTTC,CASSTGVYNEQFF
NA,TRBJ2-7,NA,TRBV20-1,TGCAGTGCTAGTAATTCCGGGAGTCCTGGCTACGAGCAGTACTTC,CSASNSGSPGYEQYF
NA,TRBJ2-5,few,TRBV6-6,TGTGCCAGCAGTTACCGAGCTGCGGAGACCCAGTACTTC,CASSYRAAETQYF
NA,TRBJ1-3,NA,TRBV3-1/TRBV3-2,TGTGCCAGCAGCACGCAGAAGAGCGTCCACTCTGGAAACACCATATATTTT,CASSTQKSVHSGNTIYF
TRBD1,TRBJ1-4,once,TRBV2,TGTGCCAGCAGTTCGGGACAGGGAAGGGTTGAAAATGAAAAACTGTTTTTT,CASSSGQGRVENEKLFF
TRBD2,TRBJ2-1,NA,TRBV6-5,TGTGCCAGCAACACCGGGACTAGCCTTTACAATGAGCAGTTCTTC,CASNTGTSLYNEQFF
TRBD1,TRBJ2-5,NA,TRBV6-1,TGTGCCAGCAGCAGGACTCGGACAGGGGGGGAGACCCAGTACTTC,CASSRTRTGGETQYF
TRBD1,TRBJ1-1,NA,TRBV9,TGTGCCAGCAGCCCGAACCCCAGGGGGCGAACTGAAGCTTTCTTT,CASSPNPRGRTEAFF
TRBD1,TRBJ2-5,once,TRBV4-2,TGTGCCAGCAGCCCGGGACAGGGAGAAGAGACCCAGTACTTC,CASSPGQGEETQYF
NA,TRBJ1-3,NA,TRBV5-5,TGTGCCAGCAGCTTGTCTGTTTGGAGCGGAAACACCATATATTTT,CASSLSVWSGNTIYF
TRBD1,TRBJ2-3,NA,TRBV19,TGTGCCAGTAGTAAAGGGGACAGGGTATCAGATACGCAGTATTTT,CASSKGDRVSDTQYF
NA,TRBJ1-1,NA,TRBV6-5,TGTGCCAGCAGGGGTCGGGAGAACAGGAACACTGAAGCTTTCTTT,CASRGRENRNTEAFF
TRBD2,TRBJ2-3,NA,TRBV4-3,TGCGCCAGCAGCCAAGAATTTAGCGGGGGGGCTGCAGATACGCAGTATTTT,CASSQEFSGGAADTQYF
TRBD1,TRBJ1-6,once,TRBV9,TGTGCCAGCAGCGACCAGGGGGGACTCAATTCACCCCTCCACTTT,CASSDQGGLNSPLHF